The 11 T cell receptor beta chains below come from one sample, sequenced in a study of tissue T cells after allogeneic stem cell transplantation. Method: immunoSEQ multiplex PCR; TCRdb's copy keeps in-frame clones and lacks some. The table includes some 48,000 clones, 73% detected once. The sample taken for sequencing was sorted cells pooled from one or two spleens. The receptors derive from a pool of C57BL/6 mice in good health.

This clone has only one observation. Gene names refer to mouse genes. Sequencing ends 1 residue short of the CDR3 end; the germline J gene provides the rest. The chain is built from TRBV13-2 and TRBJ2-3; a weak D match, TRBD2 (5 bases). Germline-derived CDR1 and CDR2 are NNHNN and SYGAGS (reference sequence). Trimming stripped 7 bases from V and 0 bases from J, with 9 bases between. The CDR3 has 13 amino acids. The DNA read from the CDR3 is TGTGCCAGCAGCCGGACTAGTGCAGAAACGCTGTAT. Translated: CASSRTSAETLY. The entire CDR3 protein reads CASSRTSAETLYF.

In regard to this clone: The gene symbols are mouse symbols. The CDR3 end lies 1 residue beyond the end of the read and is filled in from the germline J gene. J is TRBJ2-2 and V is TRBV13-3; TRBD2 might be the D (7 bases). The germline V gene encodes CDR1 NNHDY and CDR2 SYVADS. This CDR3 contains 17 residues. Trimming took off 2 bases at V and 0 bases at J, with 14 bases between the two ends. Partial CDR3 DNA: TGTGCCAGCAGTGAAGAGAGGGGGGGTGCAAACACCGGGCAGCTCTAC. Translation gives CASSEERGGANTGQLY. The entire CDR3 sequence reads CASSEERGGANTGQLYF. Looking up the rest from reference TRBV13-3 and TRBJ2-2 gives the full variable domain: EAAVTQSPRSKVAVTGGKVTLSCHQTNNHDYMYWYRQDTGHGLRLIHYSYVADSTEKGDIPDGYKASRPSQENFSLILELASLSQTAVYFCASSEERGGANTGQLYFGEGSKLTVL.

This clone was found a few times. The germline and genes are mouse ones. Partial CDR3 DNA: TGTGCCAGCAGCCTACAGGGCTATGAACAGTAC. Protein product: CASSLQGYEQY. The full CDR3 protein is CASSLQGYEQYF. V usage is TRBV19 and J usage is TRBJ2-7; D may be TRBD1 (6 bases). The CDR3 extends 1 residue past the end of the read, so its final part is completed from the germline J gene. CDR3 length: 12 amino acids. Trimming shortened V by 5 bases and J by 3 bases, and 9 bases separated the two germline ends. Germline CDR1 is FNHDT and CDR2 is SITEND (reference sequence).

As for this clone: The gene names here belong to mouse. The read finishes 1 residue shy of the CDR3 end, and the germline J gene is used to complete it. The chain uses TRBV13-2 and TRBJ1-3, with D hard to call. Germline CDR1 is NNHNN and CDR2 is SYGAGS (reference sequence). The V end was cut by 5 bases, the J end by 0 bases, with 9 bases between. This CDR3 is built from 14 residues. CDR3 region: CASGGTGSGNTLYF. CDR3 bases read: TGTGCCAGCGGGGGAACGGGTTCTGGAAATACGCTCTAT.

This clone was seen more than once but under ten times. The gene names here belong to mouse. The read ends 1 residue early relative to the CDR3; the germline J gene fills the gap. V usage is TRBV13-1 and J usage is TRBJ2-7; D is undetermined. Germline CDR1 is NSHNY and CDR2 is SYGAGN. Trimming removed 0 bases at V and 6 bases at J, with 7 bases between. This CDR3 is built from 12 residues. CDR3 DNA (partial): TGTGCCAGCAGTGATGAAGGGTCTGAACAGTAC. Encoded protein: CASSDEGSEQY. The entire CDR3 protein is CASSDEGSEQYF.

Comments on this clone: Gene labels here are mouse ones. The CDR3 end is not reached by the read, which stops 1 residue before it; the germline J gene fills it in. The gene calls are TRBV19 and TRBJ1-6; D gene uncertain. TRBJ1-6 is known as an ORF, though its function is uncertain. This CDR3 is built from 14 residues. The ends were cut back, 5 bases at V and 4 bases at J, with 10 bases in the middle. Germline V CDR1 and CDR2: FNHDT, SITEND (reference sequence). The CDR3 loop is CASSLGSYNSPLYF. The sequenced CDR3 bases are TGTGCCAGCAGCCTGGGATCTTATAATTCGCCCCTCTAC.

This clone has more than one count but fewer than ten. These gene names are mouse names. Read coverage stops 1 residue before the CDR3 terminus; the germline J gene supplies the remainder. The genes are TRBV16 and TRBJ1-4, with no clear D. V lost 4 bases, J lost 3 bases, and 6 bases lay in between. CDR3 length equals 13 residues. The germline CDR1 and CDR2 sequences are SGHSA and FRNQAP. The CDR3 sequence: CASSWATNERLFF. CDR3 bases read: TGTGCAAGCAGCTGGGCAACCAACGAAAGATTATTT.

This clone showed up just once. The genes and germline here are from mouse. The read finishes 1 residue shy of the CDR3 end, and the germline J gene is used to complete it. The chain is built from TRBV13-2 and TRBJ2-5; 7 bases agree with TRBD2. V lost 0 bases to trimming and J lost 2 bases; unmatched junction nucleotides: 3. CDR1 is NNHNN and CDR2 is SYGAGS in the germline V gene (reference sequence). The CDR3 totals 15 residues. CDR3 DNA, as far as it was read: TGTGCCAGCGGTGATGCAGTGGGGGGCCAAGACACCCAGTAC. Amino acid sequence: CASGDAVGGQDTQY. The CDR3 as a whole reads CASGDAVGGQDTQYF.

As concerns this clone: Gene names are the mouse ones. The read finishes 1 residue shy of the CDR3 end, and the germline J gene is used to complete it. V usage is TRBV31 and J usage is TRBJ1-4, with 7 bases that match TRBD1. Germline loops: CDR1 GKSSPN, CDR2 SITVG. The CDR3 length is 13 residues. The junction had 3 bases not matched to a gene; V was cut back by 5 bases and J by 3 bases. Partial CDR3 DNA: TGTGCCTGGGGCAGGGGGACCAACGAAAGATTATTT. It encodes CAWGRGTNERLF. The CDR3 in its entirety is CAWGRGTNERLFF.

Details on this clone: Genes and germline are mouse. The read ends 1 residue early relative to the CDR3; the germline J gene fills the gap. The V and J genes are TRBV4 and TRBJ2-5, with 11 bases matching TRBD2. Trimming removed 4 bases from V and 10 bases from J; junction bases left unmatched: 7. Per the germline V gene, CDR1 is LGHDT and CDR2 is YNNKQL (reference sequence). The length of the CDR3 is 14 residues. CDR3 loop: CASSSRDWGSPQYF. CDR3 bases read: TGTGCCAGCAGCTCCCGGGACTGGGGGTCACCCCAGTAC.

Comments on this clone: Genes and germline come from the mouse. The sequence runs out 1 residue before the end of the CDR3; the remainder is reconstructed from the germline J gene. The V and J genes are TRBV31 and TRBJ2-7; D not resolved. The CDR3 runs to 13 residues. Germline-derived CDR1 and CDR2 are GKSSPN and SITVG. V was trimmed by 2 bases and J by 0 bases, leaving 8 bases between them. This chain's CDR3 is CAWSGTSSYEQYF. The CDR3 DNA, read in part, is TGTGCCTGGAGTGGCACGAGCTCCTATGAACAGTAC.